Each of the 9 T cell receptor beta chains below was sequenced from the same sample in a study of beta chain features in type 1 diabetes. Findings and caveats of the study: Shortening of TCRB CDR3s, moderate but significant, appeared in all four CD4+ subsets of Type 1 diabetes patients.

Their antigens are not known. The isolated RNA, all of it, was reverse transcribed, so expressed TCRB transcripts were what got sequenced. Generated by immunoSEQ multiplex PCR, the TCRdb table keeps only in-frame clones and is missing some. Among 680,000 or so clones listed, about an eighth were seen once. Sequences were obtained from naive CD4+ T cells from blood. These receptors were taken from a man between 18 and 29 years old with type 1 diabetes.

This clone appeared a few times. The chain carries TRBV7-9 and TRBJ2-1; D gene unclear. The V gene's germline CDR1 is SEHNR and CDR2 FQNEAQ (reference sequence). This CDR3 spans 13 amino acids. V was pared by 3 bases and J by 5 bases, with 8 bases between. The CDR3 here is CASSLEPNNEQFF. In nucleotides, the CDR3 is TGTGCCAGCAGCTTGGAGCCTAACAATGAGCAGTTCTTC.

V and J are TRBV7-2 and TRBJ1-2; the match to TRBD1 covers 9 bases. With V trimmed by 5 bases and J by 7 bases, 8 bases remained unmatched. CDR1 is SGHTA, CDR2 FQGNSA, per germline. CDR3 length: 14 amino acids. For the CDR3, the DNA is TGTGCCAGCAGCCCTGGGACAGGGCTGAGTGGCTACACCTTC. It codes for CASSPGTGLSGYTF.

This clone was detected once. The J gene is TRBJ1-2, the V gene TRBV15; 8 nucleotides match TRBD1. The CDR3 runs to 17 residues. Germline CDR1 reads LNHNV; CDR2 reads YYDKDF (reference sequence). Trimming removed 0 bases from V and 4 bases from J; junction bases left unmatched: 10. The CDR3 protein is CATSRDLIGTGVYGYTF. The CDR3, as DNA: TGTGCCACCAGCAGAGATCTAATAGGGACAGGAGTCTATGGCTACACCTTC.

The chain uses TRBV11-2 and TRBJ2-5; 7 bases map to TRBD2. V was clipped by 3 bases and J by 5 bases; unmatched bases: 6. The CDR3 is made up of 14 amino acids. CDR1 is SGHAT and CDR2 is FQNNGV in the germline V gene. The CDR3 sequence: CASSFSRGGETQYF. The DNA of the CDR3 is TGTGCCAGCAGCTTTAGTAGGGGAGGGGAGACCCAGTACTTC.

The chain carries TRBV14 and TRBJ2-1; 7 bases agree with TRBD2. The CDR3 sequence is 18 residues long. The trim removed 0 bases at V and 1 base at J, leaving 9 bases unmatched. Germline V gene lookup returns CDR1 SGHDN and CDR2 FVKESK. The CDR3 region has the DNA TGTGCCAGCAGCCAAGATAAGAGGCGGGGGTTATCCTACAATGAGCAGTTCTTC. Translation: CASSQDKRRGLSYNEQFF.

This clone was seen a handful of times. V gene TRBV5-6 combines with J gene TRBJ1-6, with 10 bases that match TRBD1. Germline V gives CDR1 SGHDT, CDR2 YYEEEE. J gave up 11 bases and V 3 bases, and 11 bases lay outside the gene matches. The CDR3 sequence is 16 residues long. CDR3 sequence reads: CASSSPGQGMWTPLHF. CDR3 sequence (DNA): TGTGCCAGCAGCTCTCCGGGACAGGGGATGTGGACACCCCTCCACTTT.

The rearrangement links TRBV6-5 to TRBJ2-1; D call uncertain. This CDR3 spans 16 amino acids. The germline CDR1 and CDR2 sequences are MNHEY and SVGAGI. The V end was cut by 0 bases, the J end by 3 bases, with 12 bases between. The CDR3, as DNA: TGTGCCAGCAGTTACTCGTTTCAAACGGTCTACAATGAGCAGTTCTTC. The encoded protein is CASSYSFQTVYNEQFF.

The gene calls are TRBV10-3 and TRBJ2-3, with D unclear. Trimming cost V 6 bases and J 2 bases, with 9 bases left between them. CDR3 length equals 13 residues. Germline V gene lookup returns CDR1 ENHRY and CDR2 SYGVKD. The DNA for the CDR3 is TGTGCCATCAGCCCCATGATCACAGATACGCAGTATTTT. As protein: CAISPMITDTQYF.

The chain links TRBV30 to TRBJ1-1; 7 positions agree with TRBD1. Germline CDR1 and CDR2: GTSNPN and SVGIG (reference sequence). Trimming at V came to 1 base and at J to 5 bases, leaving 16 bases not matched to a gene. The CDR3 has 17 residues. The CDR3 here is CAWSGRPQQGLRTEAFF. The CDR3 nucleotides read TGTGCCTGGAGTGGTCGACCCCAACAGGGGCTAAGGACTGAAGCTTTCTTT.